Presented here are 18 T cell receptor beta chains from one specimen sequenced in a study of T cell repertoires in cytomegalovirus infection. A single record per CDR3 protein comes from TCRdb applying MiXCR to the reads. The sample contains around 740,000 distinct CDR3 sequences, roughly a third of which appear only once. Material: PBMCs. The receptors come from a human donor in good health (CMV status not recorded). Some clones in this sample may be carry-over from other donors' samples.

The chain combines TRBV20-1 with TRBJ2-5, with D unresolved. V lost 5 bases and J 2 bases, leaving 12 bases between the germline ends. This CDR3 has 13 residues. In germline, CDR1 is DFQATT, CDR2 SNEGSKA (reference sequence). In DNA, the CDR3 is TGCAGTGCTTCGAAGACTGTTCAAGAGACCCAGTACTTC. It encodes CSASKTVQETQYF.

Points on this clonotype: An end of the junction differs from the germline gene, which may be a read error. This CDR3 reads CAISDPAGTTEAYF. CDR3 nucleotides: TGTGCCATCAGTGACCCCGCAGGGACCACTGAAGCGTACTTT. The V call is TRBV10-3, the J call TRBJ1-1, with D tentatively TRBD1 (5 bases). Germline CDR1 ENHRY, CDR2 SYGVKD. The CDR3 totals 14 residues.

The genes are TRBV5-1 and TRBJ2-3; tentative D call: TRBD1 (6 bases). V was pared by 6 bases and J by 2 bases, with 19 bases between. Germline V gives CDR1 SGHRS, CDR2 YFSETQ. The CDR3 totals 16 residues. Here the CDR3 DNA reads TGCGCCAGCAAAGGGAGTCGTTGGGGGCACACAGATACGCAGTATTTT. Its translation is CASKGSRWGHTDTQYF.

This clonotype occurred a few times. This rearrangement joins TRBV19 to TRBJ2-1; 7 positions match TRBD2. This CDR3 is built from 15 residues. CDR1 is LNHDA, CDR2 SQIVND, per germline (reference sequence). Losses at the gene ends were 4 bases for V and 4 bases for J; bases not matched to a gene: 7. Here the CDR3 DNA reads TGTGCCAGTAGTACCCTGGCGGGAGTTTACAATGAGCAGTTCTTC. It translates to CASSTLAGVYNEQFF.

The chain joins TRBV10-3 to TRBJ2-1; TRBD2 agrees at 9 bases. This CDR3 contains 16 residues. V shed 1 base, J shed 1 base, and the junction held 2 bases outside the gene matches. Per germline, CDR1 ENHRY and CDR2 SYGVKD. CDR3 nucleotide sequence: TGTGCCATCAGTGAGTGGCTAGCGGGATCCTACAATGAGCAGTTCTTC. Protein product: CAISEWLAGSYNEQFF.

Only a few counts were recorded for this clonotype. V gene TRBV6-2 or TRBV6-3 combines with J gene TRBJ1-2; 7 bases are a match to TRBD1. This CDR3 spans 15 amino acids. The J segment lost 4 bases and the V segment lost 2 bases, leaving 7 bases of the junction unmatched. Germline CDR1 is MNHEY and CDR2 is SVGEGT. The CDR3 DNA reads TGTGCCAGCAGTTACGGGCGGGACAGTGGCTATGGCTACACCTTC. Its protein product is CASSYGRDSGYGYTF.

The sample holds a few counts of this clonotype. The V and J genes are TRBV7-2 and TRBJ1-6; 8 bases align to TRBD1. Germline assignment: CDR1 SGHTA and CDR2 FQGNSA. V shed 4 bases and J 10 bases; nucleotides not matched to a gene: 15. This CDR3 spans 17 amino acids. This CDR3 is CASSSLIPTGVDSPLHF. The CDR3 DNA reads TGTGCCAGCAGCTCCCTTATTCCGACAGGGGTAGACTCACCCCTCCACTTT.

This clonotype has more than one count but fewer than ten. The chain has TRBV19 and TRBJ2-7; perhaps D is TRBD1 or TRBD2 (5 bases each). Germline V gene data show CDR1 as LNHDA and CDR2 as SQIVND (reference sequence). The CDR3 is 14 residues long. Trimming removed 3 bases at V and 0 bases at J, with 9 bases between. Here the CDR3 DNA reads TGTGCCAGTAGTATGCAGGGACGCTCCTACGAGCAGTACTTC. Its translation is CASSMQGRSYEQYF. Full variable domain (rest looked up from reference TRBV19 and TRBJ2-7): DGGITQSPKYLFRKEGQNVTLSCEQNLNHDAMYWYRQDPGQGLRLIYYSQIVNDFQKGDIAEGYSVSREKKESFPLTVTSAQKNPTAFYLCASSMQGRSYEQYFGPGTRLTVT.

This clonotype was counted many times. The chain has TRBV7-6 and TRBJ1-4; D gene ambiguous. V was clipped by 2 bases and J by 2 bases, with 27 bases between them. The CDR3 sequence is 21 residues long. Germline V gene sequence: CDR1 SGHVS, CDR2 FNYEAQ. The CDR3 here is CASSLSAGVIGRPTTNEKLFF. The CDR3 nucleotides read TGTGCCAGCAGCTTATCAGCCGGGGTGATAGGCCGACCAACCACTAATGAAAAACTGTTTTTT.

This clonotype occurred a few times. The chain joins TRBV19 to TRBJ1-1; the D is unclear. V shed 7 bases and J shed 4 bases, with 7 bases lying between them. There are 11 residues in the CDR3. In germline, CDR1 is LNHDA, CDR2 SQIVND (reference sequence). The CDR3 is CASTTGTEAFF. CDR3 bases: TGTGCCAGTACGACGGGCACTGAAGCTTTCTTT.

V usage is TRBV20-1 and J usage is TRBJ1-6; 8 bases map to TRBD1. The CDR3 is 15 residues long. From germline, CDR1 is DFQATT and CDR2 SNEGSKA (reference sequence). The junction had 9 bases not matched to a gene; V was cut back by 3 bases and J by 8 bases. CDR3 coding DNA: TGCAGTGCTAGGGGACTCGGACAGGGACATTCACCCCTCCACTTT. This sequence encodes CSARGLGQGHSPLHF.

This rearrangement joins TRBV12-3 or TRBV12-4 to TRBJ2-2; 7 bases fit TRBD1. V dropped 5 bases and J dropped 6; count of bases not matched to a gene: 12. The CDR3 is 16 amino acids. The CDR3 loop is CASSRKGALESGELFF. In DNA form, the CDR3 reads TGTGCCAGCAGTCGGAAGGGGGCCCTTGAGTCCGGGGAGCTGTTTTTT.

V gene TRBV2 combines with J gene TRBJ2-2, with D uncertain. The germline V and J ends were trimmed by 5 bases and 7 bases, with 11 bases remaining between them. The CDR3 is 13 residues long. Germline CDR1 SNHLY, CDR2 FYNNEI. CDR3 loop: CASSPRPSGELFF. The CDR3 DNA reads as TGTGCCAGCAGTCCTAGACCGAGCGGGGAGCTGTTTTTT.

The chain has TRBV27 and TRBJ1-1; D is ambiguous. The germline V and J ends were trimmed by 6 bases and 3 bases, with 11 bases remaining between them. CDR3 length equals 13 residues. Germline assignment: CDR1 MNHEY and CDR2 SMNVEV (reference sequence). Here the CDR3 DNA reads TGTGCCAGCAGACCCGACGGCTACACTGAAGCTTTCTTT. Translated, it gives CASRPDGYTEAFF.

This clonotype was seen repeatedly, ten times or more. The chain employs TRBV6-1 and TRBJ2-5; perhaps TRBD2 as D (5 bases). CDR1 is MNHNS, CDR2 SASEGT, per germline. Trimming took 5 bases from V and 7 from J, leaving 17 bases between them. The CDR3 runs to 14 residues. The CDR3 nucleotides read TGTGCCAGCAGTTCGGCGGGCCGGGCGGGGACCCAGTACTTC. It codes for CASSSAGRAGTQYF.

This clonotype has just a few counts. The gene calls are TRBV7-2 and TRBJ1-5, with a tentative D call TRBD1 (6 bases). Trimming took off 2 bases at V and 6 bases at J, with 8 bases between the two ends. Germline CDR1 reads SGHTA; CDR2 reads FQGNSA. CDR3 length equals 13 residues. As DNA, the CDR3 is TGTGCCAGCAGCTTAACAGGGACTCAGCCCCAGCATTTT. It translates to CASSLTGTQPQHF. Supplemented by reference TRBV7-2 and TRBJ1-5, the full variable domain reads GAGVSQSPSNKVTEKGKDVELRCDPISGHTALYWYRQSLGQGLEFLIYFQGNSAPDKSGLPSDRFSAERTGGSVSTLTIQRTQQEDSAVYLCASSLTGTQPQHFGDGTRLSIL.

This clonotype was observed at least ten times. The V and J genes are TRBV7-2 and TRBJ1-5, with D unresolved. The V end was cut by 1 base, the J end by 7 bases, with 5 bases between. Germline V gives CDR1 SGHTA, CDR2 FQGNSA. The CDR3 extends over 12 amino acids. The CDR3 spells CASSLEQQPQHF. The CDR3 DNA is TGTGCCAGCAGCTTAGAACAGCAGCCCCAGCATTTT.

This clonotype appeared a few times. This chain connects TRBV12-3 or TRBV12-4 to TRBJ1-5; D is uncertain. The CDR3 totals 13 residues. V lost 2 bases to trimming and J lost 7 bases, with 9 bases between them. As DNA, the CDR3 is TGTGCCAGCAGTTTAACCCGGGCCCAGCCCCAGCATTTT. It encodes CASSLTRAQPQHF.